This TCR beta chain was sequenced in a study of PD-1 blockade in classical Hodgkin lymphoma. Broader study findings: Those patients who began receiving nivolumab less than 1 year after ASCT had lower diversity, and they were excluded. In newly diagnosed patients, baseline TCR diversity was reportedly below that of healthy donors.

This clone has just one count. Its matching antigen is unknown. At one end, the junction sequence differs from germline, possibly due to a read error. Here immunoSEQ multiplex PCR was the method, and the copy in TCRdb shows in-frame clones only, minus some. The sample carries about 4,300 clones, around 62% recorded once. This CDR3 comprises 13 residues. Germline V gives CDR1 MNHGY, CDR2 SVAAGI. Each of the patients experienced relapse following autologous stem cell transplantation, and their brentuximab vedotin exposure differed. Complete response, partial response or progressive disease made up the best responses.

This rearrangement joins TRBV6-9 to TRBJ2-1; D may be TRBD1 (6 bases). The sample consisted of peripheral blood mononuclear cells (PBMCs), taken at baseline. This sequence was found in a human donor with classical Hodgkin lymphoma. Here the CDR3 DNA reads TGCGCCAGCAGTTGGACGGAGAGGGGGGAGCAGTTCTTC. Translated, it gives CASSWTERGEQFF.